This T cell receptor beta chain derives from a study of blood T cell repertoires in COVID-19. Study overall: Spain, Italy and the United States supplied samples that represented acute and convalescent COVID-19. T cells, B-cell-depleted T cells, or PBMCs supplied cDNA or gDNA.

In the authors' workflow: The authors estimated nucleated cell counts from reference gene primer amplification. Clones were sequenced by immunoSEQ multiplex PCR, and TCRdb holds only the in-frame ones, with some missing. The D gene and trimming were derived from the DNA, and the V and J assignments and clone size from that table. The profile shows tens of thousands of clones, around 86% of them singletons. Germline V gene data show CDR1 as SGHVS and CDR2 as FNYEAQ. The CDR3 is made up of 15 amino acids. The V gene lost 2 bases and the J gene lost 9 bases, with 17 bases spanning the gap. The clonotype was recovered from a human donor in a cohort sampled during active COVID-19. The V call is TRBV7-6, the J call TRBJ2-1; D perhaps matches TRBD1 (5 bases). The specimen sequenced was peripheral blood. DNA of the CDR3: TGTGCCAGCAGCTTAATACAGGCCCGAGGTGGTGAGCAGTTCTTC. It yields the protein CASSLIQARGGEQFF.